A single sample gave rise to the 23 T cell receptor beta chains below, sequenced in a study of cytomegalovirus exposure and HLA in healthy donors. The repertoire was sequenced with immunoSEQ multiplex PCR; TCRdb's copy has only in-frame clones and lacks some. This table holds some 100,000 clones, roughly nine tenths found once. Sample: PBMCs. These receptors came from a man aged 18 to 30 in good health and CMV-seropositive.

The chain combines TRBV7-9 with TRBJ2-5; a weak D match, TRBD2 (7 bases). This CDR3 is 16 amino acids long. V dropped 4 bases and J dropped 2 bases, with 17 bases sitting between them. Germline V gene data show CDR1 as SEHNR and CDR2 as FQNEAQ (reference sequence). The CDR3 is CASSSFTGGRQETQYF. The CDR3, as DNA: TGTGCCAGCAGCTCCTTTACGGGGGGCCGGCAAGAGACCCAGTACTTC.

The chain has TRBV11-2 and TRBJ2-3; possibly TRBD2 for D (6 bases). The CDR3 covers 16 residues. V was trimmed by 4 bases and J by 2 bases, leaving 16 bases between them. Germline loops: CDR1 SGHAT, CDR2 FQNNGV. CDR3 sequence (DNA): TGTGCCAGCAGCTCCCAAAGCGGGTTTATCACAGATACGCAGTATTTT. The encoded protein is CASSSQSGFITDTQYF.

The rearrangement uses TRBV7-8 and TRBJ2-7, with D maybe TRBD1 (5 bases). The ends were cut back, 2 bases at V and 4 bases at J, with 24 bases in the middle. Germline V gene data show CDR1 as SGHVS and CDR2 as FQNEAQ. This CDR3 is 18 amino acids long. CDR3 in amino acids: CASSLQGPKSTRRYEQYF. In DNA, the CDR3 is TGTGCCAGCAGCTTACAGGGCCCCAAATCCACCCGTAGATACGAGCAGTACTTC.

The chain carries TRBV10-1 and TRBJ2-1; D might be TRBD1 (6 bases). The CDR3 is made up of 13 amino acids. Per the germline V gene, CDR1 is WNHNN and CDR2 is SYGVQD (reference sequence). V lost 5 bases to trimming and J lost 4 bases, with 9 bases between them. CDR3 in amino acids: CASSLDSYNEQFF. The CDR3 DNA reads TGCGCCAGCAGTTTGGACAGTTACAATGAGCAGTTCTTC.

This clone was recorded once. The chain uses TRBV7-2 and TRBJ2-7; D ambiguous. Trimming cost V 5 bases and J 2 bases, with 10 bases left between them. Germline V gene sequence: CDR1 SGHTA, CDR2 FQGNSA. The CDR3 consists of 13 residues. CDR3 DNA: TGTGCCAGCAGCCACGCAGGTACCTACGAGCAGTACTTC. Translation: CASSHAGTYEQYF.

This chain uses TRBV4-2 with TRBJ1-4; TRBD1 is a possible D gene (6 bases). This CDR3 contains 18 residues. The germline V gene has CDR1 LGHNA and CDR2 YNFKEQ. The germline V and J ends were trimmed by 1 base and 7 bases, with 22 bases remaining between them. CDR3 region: CASSQASGTRGGSEKLFF. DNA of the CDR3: TGTGCCAGCAGCCAAGCCTCCGGGACAAGGGGTGGAAGTGAAAAACTGTTTTTT.

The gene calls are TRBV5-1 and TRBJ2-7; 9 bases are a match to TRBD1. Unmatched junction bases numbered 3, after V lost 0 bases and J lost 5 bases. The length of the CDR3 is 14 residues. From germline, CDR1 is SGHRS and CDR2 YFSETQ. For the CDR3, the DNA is TGCGCCAGCAGCTTGGCCGGGACAGGGAACGAGCAGTACTTC. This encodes CASSLAGTGNEQYF.

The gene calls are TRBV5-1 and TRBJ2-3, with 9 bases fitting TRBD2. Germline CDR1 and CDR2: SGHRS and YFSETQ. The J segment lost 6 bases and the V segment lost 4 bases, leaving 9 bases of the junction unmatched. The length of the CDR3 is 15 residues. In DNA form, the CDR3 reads TGCGCCAGCAGCCAAGTCCTGCGGGGGGGCGATACGCAGTATTTT. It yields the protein CASSQVLRGGDTQYF.

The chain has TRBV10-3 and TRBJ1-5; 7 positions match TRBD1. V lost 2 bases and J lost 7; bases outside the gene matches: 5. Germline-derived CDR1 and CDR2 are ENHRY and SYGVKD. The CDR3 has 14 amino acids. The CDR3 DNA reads TGTGCCATCAGTGAGGACAGGGTGGGGCAGCCCCAGCATTTT. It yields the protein CAISEDRVGQPQHF.

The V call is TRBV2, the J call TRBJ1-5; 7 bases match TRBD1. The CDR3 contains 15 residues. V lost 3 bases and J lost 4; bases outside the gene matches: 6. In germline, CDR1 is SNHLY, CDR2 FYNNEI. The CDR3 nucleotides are TGTGCCAGCAGTGATGACAGGGAGGTTAATCAGCCCCAGCATTTT. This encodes CASSDDREVNQPQHF.

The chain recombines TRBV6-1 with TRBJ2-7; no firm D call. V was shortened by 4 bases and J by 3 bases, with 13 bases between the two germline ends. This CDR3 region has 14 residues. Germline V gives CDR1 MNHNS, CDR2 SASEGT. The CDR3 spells CASSARSQIYEQYF. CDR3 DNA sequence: TGTGCCAGCAGTGCACGCAGTCAAATCTACGAGCAGTACTTC.

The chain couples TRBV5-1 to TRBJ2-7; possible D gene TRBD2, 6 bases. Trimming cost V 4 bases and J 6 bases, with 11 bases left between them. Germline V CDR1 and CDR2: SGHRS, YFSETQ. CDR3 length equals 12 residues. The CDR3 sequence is CASSRGLTEQYF. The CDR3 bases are TGCGCCAGCAGCCGGGGACTTACCGAGCAGTACTTC. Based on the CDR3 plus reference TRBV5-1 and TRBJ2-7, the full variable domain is KAGVTQTPRYLIKTRGQQVTLSCSPISGHRSVSWYQQTPGQGLQFLFEYFSETQRNKGNFPGRFSGRQFSNSRSEMNVSTLELGDSALYLCASSRGLTEQYFGPGTRLTVT.

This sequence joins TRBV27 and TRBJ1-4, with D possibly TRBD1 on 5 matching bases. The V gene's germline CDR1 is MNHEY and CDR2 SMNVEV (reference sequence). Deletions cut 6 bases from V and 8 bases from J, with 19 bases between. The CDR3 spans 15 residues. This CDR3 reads CASSTNGGSGEKLFF. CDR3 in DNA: TGTGCCAGCAGCACAAATGGGGGGTCGGGAGAAAAACTGTTTTTT.

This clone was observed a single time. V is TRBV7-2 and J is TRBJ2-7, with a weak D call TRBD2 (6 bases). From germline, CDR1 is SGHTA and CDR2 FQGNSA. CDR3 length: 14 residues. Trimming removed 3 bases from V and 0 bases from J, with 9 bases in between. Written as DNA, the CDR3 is TGTGCCAGCAGCTTTAGCGGCAGCTCCTACGAGCAGTACTTC. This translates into CASSFSGSSYEQYF.

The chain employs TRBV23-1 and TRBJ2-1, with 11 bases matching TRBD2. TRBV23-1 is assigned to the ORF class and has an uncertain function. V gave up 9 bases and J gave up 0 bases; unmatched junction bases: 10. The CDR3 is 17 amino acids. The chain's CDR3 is CASKGGLAETSYNEQFF. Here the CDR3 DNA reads TGCGCCAGTAAGGGGGGACTAGCGGAAACCTCCTACAATGAGCAGTTCTTC.

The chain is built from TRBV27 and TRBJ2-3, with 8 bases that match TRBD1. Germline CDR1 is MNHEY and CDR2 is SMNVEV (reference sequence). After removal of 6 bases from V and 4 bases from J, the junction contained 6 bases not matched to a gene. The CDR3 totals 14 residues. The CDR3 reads CASSLTGGSDTQYF. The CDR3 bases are TGTGCCAGCAGCTTAACAGGGGGGTCAGATACGCAGTATTTT.

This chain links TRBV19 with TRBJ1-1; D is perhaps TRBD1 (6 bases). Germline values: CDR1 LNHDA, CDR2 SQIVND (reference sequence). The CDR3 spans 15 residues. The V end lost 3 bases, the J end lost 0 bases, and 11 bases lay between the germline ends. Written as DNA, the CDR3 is TGTGCCAGTAGTATCAGGGGCGTGGTGAACACTGAAGCTTTCTTT. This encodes CASSIRGVVNTEAFF.

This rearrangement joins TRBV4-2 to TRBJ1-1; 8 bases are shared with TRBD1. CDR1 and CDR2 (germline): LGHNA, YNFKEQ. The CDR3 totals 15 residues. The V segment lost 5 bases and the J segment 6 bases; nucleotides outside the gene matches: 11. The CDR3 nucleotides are TGTGCCAGCAGCGTAAGGACAGGGAGAGAGGCTGAAGCTTTCTTT. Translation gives CASSVRTGREAEAFF.

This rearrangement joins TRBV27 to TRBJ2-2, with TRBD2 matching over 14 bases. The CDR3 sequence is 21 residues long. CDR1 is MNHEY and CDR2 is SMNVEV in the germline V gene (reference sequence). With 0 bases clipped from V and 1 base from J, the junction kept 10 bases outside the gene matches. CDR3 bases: TGTGCCAGCAGTTTATCGATGATTGGACTAGCGGGGGGCTTGAACACCGGGGAGCTGTTTTTT. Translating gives CASSLSMIGLAGGLNTGELFF.

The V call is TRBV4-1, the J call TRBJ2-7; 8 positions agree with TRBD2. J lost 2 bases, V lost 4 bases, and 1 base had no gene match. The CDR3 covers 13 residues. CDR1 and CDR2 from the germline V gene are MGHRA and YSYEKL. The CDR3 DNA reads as TGCGCCAGCAGCCCCGGGAGGGCCTACGAGCAGTACTTC. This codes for CASSPGRAYEQYF.

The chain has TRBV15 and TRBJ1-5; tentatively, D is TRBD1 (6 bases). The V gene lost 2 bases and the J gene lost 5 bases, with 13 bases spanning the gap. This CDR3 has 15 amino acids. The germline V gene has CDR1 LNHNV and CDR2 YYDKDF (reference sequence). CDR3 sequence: CATSRNKGTHQPQHF. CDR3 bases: TGTGCCACCAGCAGAAATAAGGGGACACATCAGCCCCAGCATTTT.

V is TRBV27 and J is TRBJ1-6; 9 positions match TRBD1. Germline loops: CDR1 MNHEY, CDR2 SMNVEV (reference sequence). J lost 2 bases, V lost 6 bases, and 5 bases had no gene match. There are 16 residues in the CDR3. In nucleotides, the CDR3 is TGTGCCAGCAGGAGAGGACAGGGGACCTATAATTCACCCCTCCACTTT. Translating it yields CASRRGQGTYNSPLHF.

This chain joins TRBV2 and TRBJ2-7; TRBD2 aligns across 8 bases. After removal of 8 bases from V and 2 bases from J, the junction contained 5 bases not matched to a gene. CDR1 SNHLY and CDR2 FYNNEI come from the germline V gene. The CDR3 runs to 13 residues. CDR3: CASAGGATYEQYF. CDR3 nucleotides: TGTGCCAGCGCGGGAGGTGCCACCTACGAGCAGTACTTC. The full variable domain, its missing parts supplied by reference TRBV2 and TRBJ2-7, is EPEVTQTPSHQVTQMGQEVILRCVPISNHLYFYWYRQILGQKVEFLVSFYNNEISEKSEIFDDQFSVERPDGSNFTLKIRSTKLEDSAMYFCASAGGATYEQYFGPGTRLTVT.